This TCR beta chain originates from a study of T cell responses to AZD1222 COVID-19 vaccine. This clone occurred a few times. TCRdb's copy holds only in-frame clones and misses some; the assay was immunoSEQ multiplex PCR. The sample yields about 120,000 clones, approximately 93% seen once. Germline assignment: CDR1 SGHNT and CDR2 YYREEE (reference sequence). V dropped 4 bases and J dropped 1; count of bases not matched to a gene: 10. This CDR3 comprises 16 residues. The chain links TRBV5-4 to TRBJ1-2, with TRBD1 identical over 7 bases. The input for sequencing was peripheral blood, taken on day 0 of AZD1222 vaccination. This receptor was identified in an adult in good health. The CDR3 bases are TGTGCCAGCAGCAACTCCGACAGGGCTGTTAACTATGGCTACACCTTC. Its protein is CASSNSDRAVNYGYTF.